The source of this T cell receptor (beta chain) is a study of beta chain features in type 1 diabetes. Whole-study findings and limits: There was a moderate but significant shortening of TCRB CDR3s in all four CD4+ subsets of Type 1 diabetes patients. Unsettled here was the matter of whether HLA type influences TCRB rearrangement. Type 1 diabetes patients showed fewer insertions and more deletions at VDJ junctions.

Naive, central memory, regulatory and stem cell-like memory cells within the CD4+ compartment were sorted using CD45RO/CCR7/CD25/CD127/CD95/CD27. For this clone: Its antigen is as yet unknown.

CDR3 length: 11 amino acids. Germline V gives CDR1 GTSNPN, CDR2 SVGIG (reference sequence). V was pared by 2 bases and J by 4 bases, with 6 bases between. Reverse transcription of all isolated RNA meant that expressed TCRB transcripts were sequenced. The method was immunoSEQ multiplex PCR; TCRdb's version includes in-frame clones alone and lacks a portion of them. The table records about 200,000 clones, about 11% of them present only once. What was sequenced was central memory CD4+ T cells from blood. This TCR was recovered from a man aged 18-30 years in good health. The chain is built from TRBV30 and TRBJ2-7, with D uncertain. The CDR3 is CAWSSSYEQYF. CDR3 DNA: TGTGCCTGGAGTAGCTCTTACGAGCAGTACTTC.